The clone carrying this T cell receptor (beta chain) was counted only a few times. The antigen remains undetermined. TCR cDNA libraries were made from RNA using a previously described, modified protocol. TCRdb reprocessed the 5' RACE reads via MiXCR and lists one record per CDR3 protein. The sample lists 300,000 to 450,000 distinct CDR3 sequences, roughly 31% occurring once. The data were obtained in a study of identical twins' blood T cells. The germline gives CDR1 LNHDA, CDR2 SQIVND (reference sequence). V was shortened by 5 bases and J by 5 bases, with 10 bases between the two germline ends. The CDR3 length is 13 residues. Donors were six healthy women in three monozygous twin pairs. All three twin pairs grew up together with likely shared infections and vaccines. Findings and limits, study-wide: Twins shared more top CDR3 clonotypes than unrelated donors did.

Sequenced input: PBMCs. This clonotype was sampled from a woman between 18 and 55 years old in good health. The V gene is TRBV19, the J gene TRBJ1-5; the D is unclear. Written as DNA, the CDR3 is TGTGCCAGTAGTCCAACCCCCCATCAGCCCCAGCATTTT. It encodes CASSPTPHQPQHF.